This T cell receptor beta chain emerged from a study of T cells after posttransplantation cyclophosphamide. Repertoires were generated with immunoSEQ multiplex PCR, while TCRdb's copy carries only in-frame clones and drops some. The table has approximately 17,000 clones, 77% seen once. Treatment was busulfan-fludarabine conditioning, a marrow graft, and cyclophosphamide on days +3 and +4. This clone has more than one count but fewer than ten. What it recognizes is unknown. Study-level findings and limits: Skin or GI-infiltrating T cells shared few TRB sequences with blood. Donor-recipient repertoire similarity was low at 1-2 months, rising over year one. TRB clonality was highly associated with recipient CMV seropositivity and reactivation.

Sequences were derived from CD8+ T cells sorted from PBMCs, sampled roughly 2,000 days after a stem cell transplant with posttransplant cyclophosphamide. This TCR derives from a female patient in her forties who received an allogeneic stem cell transplant from a related donor, was CMV-positive, and had no GVHD. Some of the T cells might come from the graft donor.

DNA for the CDR3: TGTGCCAGCAGCGGCGGACAGATCGGCTACACCTTC. Translated, it gives CASSGGQIGYTF. This chain connects TRBV13 to TRBJ1-2; TRBD1 might be the D (6 bases). V lost 5 bases and J lost 8, with 12 bases in between. The CDR3 is 12 amino acids. Germline values: CDR1 PRHDT, CDR2 FYEKMQ (reference sequence).